This T cell receptor (beta chain) appears in the sequencing data of a study of shared clonotypes between healthy human individuals (TCRdb year 2020). Regarding the complete study: A couple of women and three men aged 18 to 49 years were included in the cohort. For each donor, three plates each were used for CD4 naive and CD4 memory, two plates were used for CD8 naive, and one plate was used for CD8 memory. To estimate repertoire size and how much clonotype sharing occurs between individuals, the study deeply sequenced the blood TCR repertoires of five healthy adults. To increase sequencing depth and limit assay-specific biases, different laboratories used diverse techniques to prepare libraries and sequence TCR repertoires. Leukapheresis yielded between about 0.94 and 9 billion PBMCs per donor. General conclusions and limits of the study: The genetic and exposure-history diversity represented was limited by the small number of donors. Rarefaction of sorted-subset datasets indicated incomplete sequencing despite the large sequencing depth. Sampling was restricted to blood, and TCR repertoires in tissue are likely to differ from TCR repertoires in blood. Compared with non-shared clonotypes, the clonotypes found in all four sorted-subset donors had higher generation probabilities. Based on pairwise subsampling, the degree of clonotype sharing among donors was expected to be affected by sequencing depth. Estimated clonotype richness was generally larger for naive than for memory subsets. Sharing across a handful of donors was observed for about 5% of naive CD4, 3% to 4% of naive CD8, over 2% of memory CD4, and roughly 0.4% of memory CD8 clonotypes.

Taken from the germline V gene, the CDR1 and CDR2 loops are SGHAT and FQNNGV. The CDR3 runs 12 amino acids, cysteine and phenylalanine included. Just CDR3 DNA is preserved here, 36 bases in frame from base 1. V drops 5 bases and J drops 8 bases, leaving 12 bases in between. With regard to this clone: Its antigen is not yet known. No much larger clonotype is one base removed from it; base qualities were not supplied.

Donors were healthy HIV-negative adults with no recently reported acute infections or vaccinations. Every donor was a Caucasian adult residing in Nashville, Tennessee, USA. CD4+ T cells were enriched by magnetic negative selection, after which naive cells were positively selected on CD45RA and the negative fraction was taken as the memory subset. Blood was obtained by leukapheresis, after which PBMCs were separated by Ficoll-Histopaque density gradient centrifugation and cryopreserved in liquid nitrogen vapor phase. Analytical flow cytometry was used to check the purity and quantity of every magnetically sorted T cell population. From each sorted fraction, genomic DNA was isolated and quantified by UV absorbance on a Nanodrop 2000c. TCR CDR3 regions were amplified from genomic DNA by multiplex PCR using the deep immunoSEQ assay. Extracted genomic DNA from each cell subset was distributed evenly across all wells of several immunoSEQ 96-well plates, and each plate was treated as a replicate. For sorted subsets, approximately 190 ng genomic DNA, equal to about 30,000 T cell genomes, was loaded into each replicate PCR. The purified libraries were quantified using a Qubit 3.0 fluorometer, sized with a Bioanalyzer 2100, and then quantified again using the KAPA Library Quantification kit. Every immunoSEQ 96-well plate was sequenced on a separate single-read 150-cycle Illumina NextSeq 550 flow cell. In the authors' own workflow: Because the immunoSEQ output included only junctional sequences and no quality scores, the filtering could not be the same as the filtering used for full-length reads. To assign V/J genes and CDR3, sequences were annotated using PyIR, a Python wrapper for IgBLAST v1.9, with IMGT germline references. Reads were filtered out if the reads had weak V/J assignments (E-value above 1e-6), no CDR3, stop codons, out-of-frame junctions, or ambiguous translated residues. V3J clonotypes were defined by identical inferred V gene, J gene, and CDR3 amino acid sequence. To compute the percentage overlap between repertoires, the number of shared unique clonotypes was divided by the size of the smaller repertoire. Richness of each repertoire was evaluated using RTK rarefaction, the Chao1 estimator, and Recon v2.1 estimates of unobserved clonotypes. Generation probabilities for all TCRbeta clonotypes obtained by the gDNA method from a handful of donors were computed using OLGA. In its TCRdb copy, this immuneACCESS table keeps in-frame sequences only and misses some clones. Where compared with another copy, unresolved V genes explain less than half of these, and the others have no known cause. V, J and clone size are those of that table, while D and trimming were read from the DNA. A total of about 2,500,000 clones appear in this sample, 90% to 95% of them only once. The ten largest make up roughly 0.15% of the sample.

The receptor was isolated from a man in his late teens or twenties in good health. Recombination linked TRBV11-2 to TRBJ1-1, with TRBD1 perhaps the D gene, on 5 matching bases. Sequencing was carried out using naive CD4+ T cells sorted from blood. Interpreted using the paper, the cell subset or site label stands for: CD45RA+ positively selected. The sequence in DNA is TGTGCCAGCAGCCTCACCGGGGCGGAAGCTTTCTTT. The encoded protein is CASSLTGAEAFF.